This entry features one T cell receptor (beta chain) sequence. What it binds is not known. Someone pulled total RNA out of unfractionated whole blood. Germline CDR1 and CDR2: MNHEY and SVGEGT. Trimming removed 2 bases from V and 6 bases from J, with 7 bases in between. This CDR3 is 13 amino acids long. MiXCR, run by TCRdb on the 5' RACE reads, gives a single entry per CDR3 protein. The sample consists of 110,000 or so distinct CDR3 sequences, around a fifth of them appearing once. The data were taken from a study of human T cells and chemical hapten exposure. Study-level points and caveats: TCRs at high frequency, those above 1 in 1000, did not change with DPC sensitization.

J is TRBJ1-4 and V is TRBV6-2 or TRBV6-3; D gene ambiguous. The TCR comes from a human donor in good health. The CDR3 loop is CASSYDSYEKLFF. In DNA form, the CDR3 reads TGTGCCAGCAGTTACGACTCCTATGAAAAACTGTTTTTT.